The TCR beta chain under discussion was sequenced for a study of T cell changes during pregnancy in multiple sclerosis. The CDR3 consists of 17 residues. V trimming: 5 bases; J trimming: 5 bases; junction bases outside the gene matches: 7. The germline V gene has CDR1 MNHEY and CDR2 SMNVEV (reference sequence). The protocol was immunoSEQ multiplex PCR, while the TCRdb copy is restricted to in-frame clones and leaves out a portion. The table includes around 68,000 clones, 90% detected once. This material consisted of peripheral blood, taken in the third trimester of pregnancy. The rearrangement joins TRBV27 to TRBJ2-2, with 14 bases lining up with TRBD2. This clonotype originated in a female donor with multiple sclerosis, enrolled in a pregnancy study. The CDR3 sequence is CASSHRLAGGQTGELFF. The DNA of the CDR3 is TGTGCCAGCAGTCACAGACTAGCGGGGGGGCAGACCGGGGAGCTGTTTTTT.